The T cell receptor (beta chain) described here comes from a study of blood T cell repertoires in COVID-19. The table came from immunoSEQ multiplex PCR; TCRdb's copy has only in-frame clones and leaves some out. The sample yields roughly 120,000 clones, approximately 85% seen once. The J segment lost 0 bases and the V segment lost 4 bases, leaving 2 bases of the junction unmatched. The length of the CDR3 is 15 residues. The germline V gene has CDR1 SGHRS and CDR2 YFSETQ. Sequencing was done on a sample of peripheral blood. The sequence came from a man between 35 and 55 years old with acute or convalescent COVID-19. The rearrangement joins TRBV5-1 to TRBJ2-1, with 9 bases identical to TRBD2. The CDR3 DNA sequence: TGCGCCAGCAGCCAGCGGGGGGTCTCCTACAATGAGCAGTTCTTC. It specifies CASSQRGVSYNEQFF.